These 27 T cell receptor beta chains originate from one sample sequenced in a study of blood T cell repertoires in COVID-19. Profiling relied on immunoSEQ multiplex PCR, and the TCRdb table lists in-frame clones only, not all of them. The table records some 120,000 clones, approximately 80% of them present only once. Sequencing input: peripheral blood. These receptors originate from a man between 70 and 80 years old with active or convalescent COVID-19.

The chain combines TRBV19 with TRBJ1-2, with 7 bases aligning to TRBD1. The CDR3 is 15 residues long. Germline lookup yields CDR1 LNHDA and CDR2 SQIVND (reference sequence). Trimming cost V 6 bases and J 4 bases; bases outside gene matches: 11. The CDR3 region is CASSRGYTYSYGYTF. CDR3 nucleotides: TGTGCCAGTAGCAGGGGGTACACCTATTCCTATGGCTACACCTTC.

The rearrangement joins TRBV4-3 to TRBJ2-1; a weak D match, TRBD1 (7 bases). CDR3 length: 13 amino acids. V dropped 3 bases and J dropped 8 bases, with 11 bases sitting between them. Germline CDR1 is LGHNA and CDR2 is YSLEER. The chain's CDR3 is CASSHDREDEQFF. The CDR3, as DNA: TGCGCCAGCAGCCATGACAGGGAGGATGAGCAGTTCTTC.

V usage is TRBV6-1 and J usage is TRBJ1-6, with D possibly TRBD1 on 6 matching bases. This CDR3 has 14 amino acids. Germline-derived CDR1 and CDR2 are MNHNS and SASEGT. Trimming pared 3 bases from V and 10 bases from J, leaving 13 bases between. The CDR3 reads CASSEGGHLSPLHF. The CDR3 bases are TGTGCCAGCAGTGAGGGGGGGCACCTCTCACCCCTCCACTTT.

The chain has TRBV12-3 or TRBV12-4 and TRBJ1-2; D possibly corresponds to TRBD1 (6 bases). Trimming pared 3 bases from V and 8 bases from J, leaving 13 bases between. CDR3 size: 13 residues. CDR3 region: CASSLSGGRGYTF. In nucleotides, the CDR3 is TGTGCCAGCAGTTTGTCGGGGGGCCGAGGCTACACCTTC.

The genes are TRBV4-2 and TRBJ2-7; perhaps TRBD2 as D (5 bases). This CDR3 has 16 amino acids. V lost 0 bases, J lost 0 bases, and 12 bases lay in between. Germline V gene sequence: CDR1 LGHNA, CDR2 YNFKEQ. The DNA of the CDR3 is TGTGCCAGCAGCCAAGATGCGGGCACCCACTCCTACGAGCAGTACTTC. This gives the protein CASSQDAGTHSYEQYF.

The CDR3 bases are TGTGCCAGCAGGGAGGATAGAGGGGGCTACACCTTC. This codes for CASREDRGGYTF. The rearrangement joins TRBV2 to TRBJ1-2, with unresolved D. V was cut by 6 bases and J by 8 bases, with 13 bases left in between. Germline lookup yields CDR1 SNHLY and CDR2 FYNNEI. This CDR3 contains 12 residues.

The V gene is TRBV10-3, the J gene TRBJ2-2; 8 bases map to TRBD2. Germline loops: CDR1 ENHRY, CDR2 SYGVKD. V lost 6 bases, J lost 6 bases, and 15 bases stayed unmatched. There are 17 residues in the CDR3. The CDR3 DNA sequence: TGTGCCATCAGCGCCATTCTAGCGCGGGAGGTCGCCGGGGAGCTGTTTTTT. This gives the protein CAISAILAREVAGELFF.

This chain joins TRBV14 and TRBJ2-5; D is perhaps TRBD2 (6 bases). Trimming left V 0 bases short and J 1 base short, with 15 bases between. This CDR3 contains 17 residues. Germline values: CDR1 SGHDN, CDR2 FVKESK. The CDR3 here is CASSQDRGGLIQETQYF. The CDR3 bases are TGTGCCAGCAGCCAAGATCGTGGGGGACTGATCCAAGAGACCCAGTACTTC.

The chain recombines TRBV24-1 with TRBJ2-1; maybe TRBD2 (5 bases). Germline CDR1 reads KGHDR; CDR2 reads SFDVKD. Trimming shortened V by 2 bases and J by 8 bases, and 9 bases separated the two germline ends. This CDR3 has 13 amino acids. CDR3 in DNA: TGTGCCACCAGTGATTACGGACTCGATGAGCAGTTCTTC. Amino acid sequence: CATSDYGLDEQFF.

This clone was picked up one time. The J gene is TRBJ1-3, the V gene TRBV6-5; D is unresolved. Germline-derived CDR1 and CDR2 are MNHEY and SVGAGI. Between the trimmed V and J ends, which lost 6 bases and 3 bases, there was a span of 3 bases. This CDR3 contains 11 residues. The CDR3 region has the DNA TGTGCCAGCAGGAGTGGAAACACCATATATTTT. Its translation is CASRSGNTIYF.

The V call is TRBV28, the J call TRBJ1-2, with 8 bases identical to TRBD1. The J segment lost 8 bases and the V segment lost 6 bases, leaving 5 bases of the junction unmatched. Germline-derived CDR1 and CDR2 are MDHEN and SYDVKM. CDR3 length equals 12 residues. In DNA form, the CDR3 reads TGTGCCAGCAGCCGACAGGGGTGGGGCTACACCTTC. This gives the protein CASSRQGWGYTF.

J is TRBJ1-1 and V is TRBV27; 8 nucleotides line up with TRBD1. This CDR3 has 17 residues. The V gene end was trimmed by 2 bases and the J gene end by 3 bases; junction bases not matched to a gene: 11. The germline gives CDR1 MNHEY, CDR2 SMNVEV (reference sequence). CDR3 sequence: CASSLARTGRGHTEAFF. The CDR3 coding sequence is TGTGCCAGCAGTTTAGCACGGACAGGGAGGGGGCACACTGAAGCTTTCTTT.

V is TRBV28 and J is TRBJ1-4, with 9 bases aligning to TRBD1. This CDR3 spans 17 amino acids. From germline, CDR1 is MDHEN and CDR2 SYDVKM. V trimming: 3 bases; J trimming: 3 bases; junction bases outside the gene matches: 8. CDR3 sequence: CASSLTGGLGPNEKLFF. In DNA, the CDR3 is TGTGCCAGCAGTTTGACAGGGGGATTGGGGCCTAATGAAAAACTGTTTTTT.

The V call is TRBV4-1, the J call TRBJ2-7, with D maybe TRBD1 (5 bases). CDR1 is MGHRA and CDR2 is YSYEKL in the germline V gene. V lost 3 bases and J 3 bases, leaving 18 bases between the germline ends. This CDR3 has 16 amino acids. The CDR3, as DNA: TGCGCCAGCAGCCATCGAAGTGGAGCAGGGAACTACGAGCAGTACTTC. As protein: CASSHRSGAGNYEQYF.

As regards this clone: Other DNA sequences of this sample code for an identical CDR3. The chain combines TRBV4-3 with TRBJ2-1; 8 bases are a match to TRBD1. This CDR3 is built from 15 residues. Germline lookup yields CDR1 LGHNA and CDR2 YSLEER. The trim removed 0 bases at V and 4 bases at J, leaving 2 bases unmatched. In DNA, the CDR3 is TGCGCCAGCAGCCAAGAAGGACAGGGATACAATGAGCAGTTCTTC. It encodes CASSQEGQGYNEQFF.

The chain has TRBV5-1 and TRBJ2-1, with 7 bases identical to TRBD2. With V trimmed by 1 base and J by 4 bases, 5 bases remained unmatched. The CDR3 sequence is 15 residues long. CDR1 is SGHRS and CDR2 is YFSETQ in the germline V gene. CDR3 in DNA: TGCGCCAGCAGCTTGTGGGAGGGAAATTACAATGAGCAGTTCTTC. Protein product: CASSLWEGNYNEQFF.

The rearrangement uses TRBV18 and TRBJ2-5; tentatively, D is TRBD2 (5 bases). The germline V and J ends were trimmed by 0 bases and 5 bases, with 7 bases remaining between them. Germline CDR1 and CDR2: KGHSH and LQKENI. The CDR3 loop spans 13 amino acids. The CDR3 protein is CASSPPGVETQYF. CDR3 in DNA: TGTGCCAGCTCACCACCCGGGGTCGAGACCCAGTACTTC.

The chain's CDR3 is CASSISRASPNYGYTF. In DNA form, the CDR3 reads TGTGCCAGTAGTATTTCCAGGGCGAGTCCTAACTATGGCTACACCTTC. The V and J genes are TRBV19 and TRBJ1-2; weak D call: TRBD1 (5 bases). The CDR3 contains 16 residues. Trimming cost V 3 bases and J 0 bases, with 14 bases left between them. Germline-derived CDR1 and CDR2 are LNHDA and SQIVND (reference sequence).

The CDR3 nucleotides are TGTGCCAGCAGCCGCACGACTAGTACCTACGAGCAGTACTTC. It codes for CASSRTTSTYEQYF. The rearrangement joins TRBV7-2 to TRBJ2-7; D might be TRBD2 (6 bases). The germline V gene has CDR1 SGHTA and CDR2 FQGNSA. V lost 5 bases and J lost 2, with 13 bases in between. The CDR3 length is 14 residues.

In this sample, this clone turned up once. This chain uses TRBV19 with TRBJ2-2, with 9 positions matching TRBD1. V lost 7 bases, J lost 4 bases, and 13 bases stayed unmatched. The CDR3 is 17 amino acids. Germline V CDR1 and CDR2: LNHDA, SQIVND (reference sequence). The CDR3 nucleotides read TGTGCCAGTATGTTGGGGGCGGGACAGGGTTTCACCGGGGAGCTGTTTTTT. Translation: CASMLGAGQGFTGELFF.

The chain joins TRBV13 to TRBJ2-1; 8 bases are a match to TRBD2. CDR1 and CDR2 from the germline V gene are PRHDT and FYEKMQ (reference sequence). The V gene end was trimmed by 0 bases and the J gene end by 3 bases; junction bases not matched to a gene: 1. The CDR3 contains 15 residues. This CDR3 reads CASSLGSGIYNEQFF. The CDR3 nucleotides are TGTGCCAGCAGCTTAGGTAGCGGGATCTACAATGAGCAGTTCTTC.

This chain joins TRBV11-1 and TRBJ1-2; no reliable D call. Germline V gives CDR1 SGHAT, CDR2 FQDESV (reference sequence). Between the trimmed V and J ends, which lost 1 base and 6 bases, there was a span of 6 bases. The CDR3 is 12 amino acids. CDR3 loop: CASSLGGHGYTF. The CDR3 nucleotides read TGTGCCAGCAGCTTAGGCGGGCATGGCTACACCTTC.

The chain couples TRBV14 to TRBJ2-3; 8 nucleotides align to TRBD2. V was clipped by 1 base and J by 4 bases; unmatched bases: 4. Germline CDR1 reads SGHDN; CDR2 reads FVKESK. The CDR3 loop spans 15 amino acids. DNA of the CDR3: TGTGCCAGCAGCCAAGCAGGGCGGGAGGCAGATACGCAGTATTTT. This sequence encodes CASSQAGREADTQYF.

The chain couples TRBV14 to TRBJ1-2, with D possibly TRBD1 on 5 matching bases. Germline CDR1 SGHDN, CDR2 FVKESK. The CDR3 contains 13 residues. Trimming cost V 1 base and J 4 bases, with 7 bases left between them. Here the CDR3 DNA reads TGTGCCAGCAGCCAAGCAGGGCCCTATGGCTACACCTTC. Protein: CASSQAGPYGYTF.

This sequence joins TRBV10-3 and TRBJ2-7; 9 positions agree with TRBD2. This CDR3 contains 16 residues. The V and J ends lost 5 bases and 4 bases, in that order; junction bases with no gene match: 12. Looked up from germline, CDR1 is ENHRY and CDR2 is SYGVKD. The CDR3 loop is CAISPSAASGTYEQYF. CDR3 DNA: TGTGCCATCAGTCCCTCAGCGGCTAGCGGGACTTACGAGCAGTACTTC.

The chain carries TRBV30 and TRBJ1-4; the match to TRBD1 covers 8 bases. Trimming removed 4 bases from V and 7 bases from J; junction bases left unmatched: 5. This CDR3 is built from 13 residues. Germline CDR1 GTSNPN, CDR2 SVGIG (reference sequence). The CDR3 nucleotides read TGTGCCTGGACCGGACAGGGCCGTGAAAAACTGTTTTTT. This gives the protein CAWTGQGREKLFF.

This sequence joins TRBV19 and TRBJ1-5; TRBD1 might be the D (5 bases). The CDR3 is made up of 14 amino acids. The V end lost 5 bases, the J end lost 4 bases, and 12 bases lay between the germline ends. The germline gives CDR1 LNHDA, CDR2 SQIVND (reference sequence). The CDR3 loop reads CASSVTDSNQPQHF. In nucleotides, the CDR3 is TGTGCCAGTAGTGTGACAGATTCTAATCAGCCCCAGCATTTT.